Listed below are T cell receptor beta chains from one sample, sequenced in a study of CD8+ T cells in alopecia areata. Using immunoSEQ multiplex PCR, the repertoire was profiled, and TCRdb retains in-frame clones only, with some absent. The sample lists more than 90,000 clones; around two fifths were seen once. Sequenced: CD4+ T cells sorted from blood. The receptors originated from a human donor with alopecia areata. Each CDR3 is given with its conserved first and last residue.

V: TRBV5-1; length: 14; J: TRBJ1-1; CDR3: CASSLGLSGTEAFF
V: TRBV7-2; length: 14; J: TRBJ2-7; CDR3: CASSFQGYTYEQYF
V: TRBV9; length: 13; J: TRBJ2-5; CDR3: CASSARTTETQYF
V: TRBV27; length: 18; J: TRBJ2-5; CDR3: CASSLRSLSLGSRETQYF
V: TRBV4-1; length: 13; J: TRBJ2-1; CDR3: CASSTDSGTGQFF
V: TRBV30; length: 15; J: TRBJ2-6; CDR3: CAWSAGLAGANVLTF
V: TRBV29-1; length: 14; J: TRBJ1-1; CDR3: CSAPGQGMGTEAFF
V: TRBV29-1; length: 12; J: TRBJ2-7; CDR3: CSVSGASYEQYF
V: TRBV6-5; length: 15; J: TRBJ2-7; CDR3: CASGESWGSGYEQYF
V: TRBV9; length: 16; J: TRBJ2-1; CDR3: CASSKTGADAYNEQFF
V: TRBV5-4; length: 14; J: TRBJ1-1; CDR3: CASSLDSGVTEAFF
V: TRBV29-1; length: 13; J: TRBJ2-1; CDR3: CSAPLRADNEQFF
V: TRBV30; length: 16; J: TRBJ2-5; CDR3: CAWSVRGLQYQETQYF
V: TRBV15; length: 9; J: TRBJ2-1; CDR3: CPRTLEQFF
V: TRBV18; length: 12; J: TRBJ2-1; CDR3: CASSAGFDEQFF
V: TRBV5-1; length: 13; J: TRBJ2-5; CDR3: CASSSTTQETQYF
V: TRBV19; length: 15; J: TRBJ2-3; CDR3: CASSIVKGSADTQYF
V: TRBV7-9; length: 12; J: TRBJ1-6; CDR3: CASSRENSPLHF
V: TRBV29-1; length: 13; J: TRBJ1-1; CDR3: CSVVIRQGTEAFF
V: TRBV25-1; length: 13; J: TRBJ1-1; CDR3: CASSELRNTEAFF
V: TRBV29-1; length: 16; J: TRBJ1-1; CDR3: CSVEGHPGQQNTEAFF
V: TRBV29-1; length: 12; J: TRBJ2-1; CDR3: CSVPTGTDEQFF
V: TRBV5-1; length: 14; J: TRBJ2-5; CDR3: CASGSGTVQETQYF
V: TRBV4-1; length: 16; J: TRBJ2-5; CDR3: CASSQEGAGDAETQYF
V: TRBV7-8; length: 15; J: TRBJ2-7; CDR3: CASSPSNIRSYEQYF
V: TRBV29-1; length: 14; J: TRBJ1-5; CDR3: CSVSEGGSNQPQHF
V: TRBV7-9; length: 14; J: TRBJ1-1; CDR3: CASSADRFLMEAFF
V: TRBV29-1; length: 13; J: NA; CDR3: CSVAETGGLEQYF
V: TRBV28; length: 14; J: TRBJ1-5; CDR3: CASSWVGWNQPQHF
V: TRBV4-1; length: 15; J: TRBJ1-6; CDR3: CASSHGSSYNSPLHF